The entry below describes one T cell receptor beta chain. The germline CDR1 and CDR2 sequences are KGHDR and SFDVKD. The CDR3 totals 11 residues. Deletions cut 1 base from V and 8 bases from J, with 2 bases between. Treatment noted: roughly 18 received Ad26.COV2.S at low or high dose, single or two shots; 5 received placebo; per-sample allocation not given. Day 63 following the first vaccine or placebo injection was when the samples were taken. TCRdb keeps only in-frame clones here, not all; method: immunoSEQ multiplex PCR. The sample comprises around 300,000 clones, about 87% of which are singletons, and 6.4% rests with the top ten. These data belong to a study of Ad26.COV2.S vaccination and SARS-CoV-2 variants.

The sequencing used peripheral blood, collected in a trial of Ad26.COV2.S vaccine versus placebo. This rearrangement joins TRBV24-1 to TRBJ2-1; D call uncertain. The clonotype was recovered from a person between 18 and 65 years old who received the Ad26.COV2.S COVID-19 vaccine or a placebo. CDR3: CATSDFYEQFF. The CDR3 nucleotides are TGTGCCACCAGTGATTTCTATGAGCAGTTCTTC.